A single sample gave rise to the 9 T cell receptor beta chains below, sequenced in a study of blood T cell repertoires in COVID-19. The repertoire was sequenced with immunoSEQ multiplex PCR; TCRdb's copy has only in-frame clones and lacks some. The sample has 200,000 to 250,000 clones; about 80% are singletons. The sample was peripheral blood. The receptors here all came from an older woman with acute or convalescent COVID-19.

The chain couples TRBV12-3 or TRBV12-4 to TRBJ2-7; D remains unclear. This CDR3 has 12 residues. V was pared by 6 bases and J by 0 bases, with 6 bases between. Here the CDR3 reads CASSRISYEQYF. The CDR3 nucleotides read TGTGCCAGCAGCCGTATCTCCTACGAGCAGTACTTC.

The chain combines TRBV19 with TRBJ2-1, with TRBD2 matching over 11 bases. CDR3 length: 18 amino acids. J lost 4 bases, V lost 3 bases, and 11 bases had no gene match. Per germline, CDR1 LNHDA and CDR2 SQIVND (reference sequence). The CDR3 protein is CASSMTLAGGRWYNEQFF. The CDR3 coding sequence is TGTGCCAGTAGTATGACTCTAGCGGGGGGACGATGGTACAATGAGCAGTTCTTC.

This sequence joins TRBV27 and TRBJ1-4; TRBD1 matches 8 bases. Germline trimming cut 5 bases from V and 4 bases from J; bases unmatched to any gene: 12. Germline V gene lookup returns CDR1 MNHEY and CDR2 SMNVEV (reference sequence). This CDR3 contains 17 residues. The CDR3 coding sequence is TGTGCCAGCAGTCCGCGACAGGGGAGGGGGCTTAATGAAAAACTGTTTTTT. Translation: CASSPRQGRGLNEKLFF.

This chain joins TRBV5-1 and TRBJ1-4; 8 nucleotides match TRBD1. Losses at the gene ends were 4 bases for V and 7 bases for J; bases not matched to a gene: 6. CDR1 and CDR2 (germline): SGHRS, YFSETQ. The length of the CDR3 is 14 residues. The CDR3 loop reads CASSDGQGGEKLFF. CDR3 DNA: TGCGCCAGCAGCGACGGACAGGGTGGTGAAAAACTGTTTTTT.

The chain is built from TRBV29-1 and TRBJ1-1, with 8 bases matching TRBD1. The CDR3 is 14 residues long. Trimming took 4 bases from V and 3 from J; bases not matched to a gene: 7. Looked up from germline, CDR1 is SQVTM and CDR2 is ANQGSEA. For the CDR3, the DNA is TGCAGCGTTGGACAGGGGAAGTTGGACACTGAAGCTTTCTTT. It codes for CSVGQGKLDTEAFF.

The chain couples TRBV7-2 to TRBJ1-2; 10 bases match TRBD1. J gave up 1 base and V 5 bases, and 4 bases lay outside the gene matches. Germline CDR1 and CDR2: SGHTA and FQGNSA. This CDR3 is built from 15 residues. Here the CDR3 reads CASSRDRGLNYGYTF. The CDR3 region has the DNA TGTGCCAGCAGCCGTGACAGGGGGCTTAACTATGGCTACACCTTC.

V is TRBV6-5 and J is TRBJ2-2; a possible D gene is TRBD1 (6 bases). V gave up 10 bases and J gave up 7 bases, with 19 bases separating them. The CDR3 has 14 amino acids. The germline V gene has CDR1 MNHEY and CDR2 SVGAGI. The CDR3 region has the DNA TGTGCCACAACAACAGGGCACTCCGACGGGGAGCTGTTTTTT. This gives the protein CATTTGHSDGELFF.

This clone was observed once. The CDR3 here is CASSAGTGPTGELFF. The CDR3 DNA is TGTGCCAGCAGTGCCGGGACAGGGCCCACCGGGGAGCTGTTTTTT. The chain employs TRBV2 and TRBJ2-2; TRBD1 aligns across 9 bases. The CDR3 extends over 15 amino acids. In germline, CDR1 is SNHLY, CDR2 FYNNEI. With 4 bases clipped from V and 4 bases from J, the junction kept 4 bases outside the gene matches.

The V call is TRBV29-1, the J call TRBJ1-4, with 9 bases matching TRBD1. The germline V gene encodes CDR1 SQVTM and CDR2 ANQGSEA. After removal of 4 bases from V and 7 bases from J, the junction contained 4 bases not matched to a gene. The CDR3 is 13 residues long. The CDR3 region is CSVGTGGREKLFF. CDR3 sequence (DNA): TGCAGCGTTGGAACAGGGGGCCGTGAAAAACTGTTTTTT.